This T cell receptor beta chain was captured by sequencing in a study of T cell responses to AZD1222 COVID-19 vaccine. The wider study: Second-dose timings of about 4 or about 12 weeks were pooled. Study-level findings and limits: Breadth and depth of Spike-specific TCRs rose after two AZD1222 doses. Repertoires were sampled only after the peak T cell response. Spike-spanning, vaccine-associated CD4 TCRs were dominant at 160-218 and 743-854.

With respect to this clone: Its antigen is as yet unknown.

The assay was immunoSEQ multiplex PCR, and TCRdb's table has in-frame clones only and misses some. The data contain more than 100,000 clones, about 90% of them singletons. This clonotype originated in an adult in good health. This specimen was peripheral blood, taken on day 0 of AZD1222 vaccination.

The CDR3 region has the DNA TGCAGCGCTTCGACAGGGGGTGGCGAGCAGTACTTC. It specifies CSASTGGGEQYF. This chain joins TRBV29-1 and TRBJ2-7; 9 bases are a match to TRBD1. The CDR3 covers 12 residues. V was pared by 7 bases and J by 6 bases, with 7 bases of the junction left unmatched. Germline assignment: CDR1 SQVTM and CDR2 ANQGSEA.